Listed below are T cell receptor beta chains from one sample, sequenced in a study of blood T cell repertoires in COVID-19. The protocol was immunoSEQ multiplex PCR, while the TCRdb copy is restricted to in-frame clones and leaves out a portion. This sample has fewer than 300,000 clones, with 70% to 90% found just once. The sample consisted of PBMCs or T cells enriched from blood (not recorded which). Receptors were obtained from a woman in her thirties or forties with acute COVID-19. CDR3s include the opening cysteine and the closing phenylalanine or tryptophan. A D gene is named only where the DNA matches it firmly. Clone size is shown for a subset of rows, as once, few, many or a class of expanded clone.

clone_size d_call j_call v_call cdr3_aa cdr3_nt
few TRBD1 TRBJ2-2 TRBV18 CASSLYRDRAIGELFF TGTGCCAGCTCACTTTACCGGGACAGGGCTATCGGGGAGCTGTTTTTT
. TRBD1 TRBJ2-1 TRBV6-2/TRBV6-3 CASSYSATGGNEQFF TGTGCCAGCAGTTACTCCGCGACAGGGGGGAATGAGCAGTTCTTC
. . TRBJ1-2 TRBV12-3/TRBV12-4 CASSSTGDYGYTF TGTGCCAGCAGCTCGACGGGGGACTATGGCTACACCTTC
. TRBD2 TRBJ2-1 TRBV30 CAWREGLPWSAQFF TGTGCCTGGAGAGAGGGACTACCCTGGAGCGCGCAGTTCTTC
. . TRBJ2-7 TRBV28 CASTPGLLMYF TGTGCCAGCACCCCGGGACTTCTTATGTACTTC
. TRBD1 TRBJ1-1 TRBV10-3 CAIMPQTGERGAEAFF TGTGCCATCATGCCTCAGACAGGGGAGAGAGGAGCTGAAGCTTTCTTT
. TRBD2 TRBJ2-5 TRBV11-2 CASSYTSGAETQYF TGTGCCAGCAGCTATACTAGCGGGGCAGAGACCCAGTACTTC
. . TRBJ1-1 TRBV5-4 CASSLNLELNTEAFF TGTGCCAGCAGCTTGAATCTGGAGTTGAACACTGAAGCTTTCTTT
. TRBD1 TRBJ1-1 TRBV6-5 CASSWSGQGNTEAFF TGTGCCAGCAGCTGGAGTGGACAGGGGAACACTGAAGCTTTCTTT
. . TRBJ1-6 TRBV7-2 CASSLVFGNNSPLHF TGTGCCAGCAGCTTAGTCTTCGGGAATAATTCACCCCTCCACTTT
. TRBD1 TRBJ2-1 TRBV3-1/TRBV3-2 CASSQGQGANEQFF TGTGCCAGCAGCCAAGGTCAGGGGGCGAATGAGCAGTTCTTC